This passage covers 27 T cell receptor beta chains from one sample sequenced in a study of T cells expressing NK-cell markers (dated by TCRdb to the early 2020s). Libraries were prepared through 5' RACE. Sequenced using an Illumina HiSeq 2000. The reads went through TCRdb reprocessing, and each CDR3 protein sequence gets one entry with no DNA. The sample table on file contains roughly 350,000 distinct CDR3 sequences. The ten largest clonotypes hold 5% to 5.5% of the sample. The specimen was blood T cells: a sorted CD56 or NKG2C T cell subset, CD4+ or CD8+ T cells, or bulk PBMC T cells (not recorded which). All receptors come from a man aged 18-70 years in good health.

The rearrangement uses TRBV28 and TRBJ1-2; the D gene TCRdb calls, TRBD1, cannot be checked with no DNA. CDR1 and CDR2 from the germline V gene are MDHEN and SYDVKM. The CDR3 is 14 amino acids. The chain's CDR3 is CASRGDRGPYGYTF.

The chain employs TRBV12-3 or TRBV12-4 and TRBJ1-1; TCRdb indicates TRBD1, and absent DNA this call remains unverified. The CDR3 totals 15 residues. CDR3 sequence: CASSPQRGRSTEAFF.

The chain combines TRBV15 with TRBJ2-2. The germline CDR1 and CDR2 sequences are LNHNV and YYDKDF (reference sequence). The CDR3 loop spans 17 amino acids. This CDR3 reads CATSRGVASTNTGELFF.

J is TRBJ2-5 and V is TRBV9. The CDR3 loop spans 15 amino acids. The germline gives CDR1 SGDLS, CDR2 YYNGEE. CDR3 region: CASSVGTTLRETQYF.

The chain recombines TRBV11-1 with TRBJ2-1; TCRdb calls TRBD2, which cannot be checked without DNA. This CDR3 region has 17 residues. CDR1 is SGHAT and CDR2 is FQDESV in the germline V gene (reference sequence). CDR3 loop: CASSQTASGGTYNEQFF.

The genes are TRBV28 and TRBJ2-7; TCRdb indicates TRBD1, and absent DNA this call remains unverified. The germline V gene has CDR1 MDHEN and CDR2 SYDVKM. The CDR3 is 14 amino acids. CDR3 sequence reads: CASSSRNGAYEQYF.

This rearrangement joins TRBV6-1 to TRBJ2-5; there is no DNA to check the TCRdb D call of TRBD1. The CDR3 is 14 residues long. CDR1 is MNHNS, CDR2 SASEGT, per germline. CDR3 in amino acids: CASSRRGRQETQYF.

The V and J genes are TRBV5-1 and TRBJ2-2; TCRdb selects TRBD2, and the lack of DNA leaves this call unchecked. From germline, CDR1 is SGHRS and CDR2 YFSETQ. CDR3 length equals 16 residues. This CDR3 is CASSGGLAGVSGELFF. The variable domain in full, with the rest retrieved from reference TRBV5-1 and TRBJ2-2, is KAGVTQTPRYLIKTRGQQVTLSCSPISGHRSVSWYQQTPGQGLQFLFEYFSETQRNKGNFPGRFSGRQFSNSRSEMNVSTLELGDSALYLCASSGGLAGVSGELFFGEGSRLTVL.

The V gene is TRBV6-6, the J gene TRBJ1-1. CDR1 and CDR2 from the germline V gene are MNHNY and SVGAGI (reference sequence). This CDR3 is built from 13 residues. The CDR3 loop reads CAITQTGNTEAFF.

The V and J genes are TRBV5-5 and TRBJ2-5; no DNA is available, so the TRBD2 call from TCRdb remains unchecked. From germline, CDR1 is SGHKS and CDR2 YYEKEE (reference sequence). This CDR3 region has 16 residues. This CDR3 is CASSPFGDGSGKTQYF.

The chain employs TRBV29-1 and TRBJ1-1; TCRdb calls TRBD1, which cannot be checked without DNA. The V gene's germline CDR1 is SQVTM and CDR2 ANQGSEA. CDR3 length equals 14 residues. The CDR3 reads CSVVAGNVGTEAFF.

V and J are TRBV2 and TRBJ2-7; TCRdb returns TRBD1, unconfirmable since there is no DNA. From germline, CDR1 is SNHLY and CDR2 FYNNEI. The CDR3 totals 15 residues. The CDR3 loop reads CASSPGGTGSYEQYF.

The J gene is TRBJ2-5, the V gene TRBV18; absent DNA, TCRdb's TRBD1 call cannot be checked. This CDR3 has 14 residues. Germline CDR1 is KGHSH and CDR2 is LQKENI. CDR3 loop: CASSPSTGPETQYF.

V is TRBV21-1 and J is TRBJ2-5; the TRBD2 assignment by TCRdb is unverifiable without DNA. TRBV21-1 is recorded as a pseudogene. The CDR3 length is 15 residues. CDR3 sequence reads: CASSKVSRRAGTQYF.

This sequence joins TRBV5-4 and TRBJ2-2; TCRdb names TRBD1, which stays unverified in the absence of DNA. The CDR3 is made up of 16 amino acids. CDR1 is SGHNT, CDR2 YYREEE, per germline (reference sequence). The CDR3 loop is CASSLMGQGRTGELFF. Looking up the rest from reference TRBV5-4 and TRBJ2-2 gives the full variable domain: ETGVTQSPTHLIKTRGQQVTLRCSSQSGHNTVSWYQQALGQGPQFIFQYYREEENGRGNFPPRFSGLQFPNYSSELNVNALELDDSALYLCASSLMGQGRTGELFFGEGSRLTVL.

The V and J genes are TRBV20-1 and TRBJ1-4. This CDR3 contains 17 residues. CDR1 is DFQATT, CDR2 SNEGSKA, per germline (reference sequence). CDR3 sequence: CSARDRARMATNEKLFF.

J is TRBJ2-4 and V is TRBV2; with no DNA, the TCRdb D assignment of TRBD1 cannot be verified. CDR1 is SNHLY, CDR2 FYNNEI, per germline. CDR3 size: 14 residues. CDR3 sequence reads: CASNEQGFKNIQYF.

The gene calls are TRBV20-1 and TRBJ2-1; checking the TCRdb D call of TRBD2 is not possible without DNA. Germline V lookup: CDR1 DFQATT, CDR2 SNEGSKA (reference sequence). This CDR3 region has 17 residues. The CDR3: CSASRISGGGTYNEQFF.

CDR3 sequence reads: CSARDARAFFTDTQYF. The chain is built from TRBV20-1 and TRBJ2-3; TCRdb indicates TRBD1, and absent DNA this call remains unverified. Germline V CDR1 and CDR2: DFQATT, SNEGSKA (reference sequence). The CDR3 consists of 16 residues.

The rearrangement uses TRBV9 and TRBJ2-7; TCRdb's D gene call, TRBD2, goes unchecked for lack of DNA. The germline V gene has CDR1 SGDLS and CDR2 YYNGEE. The CDR3 loop spans 15 amino acids. CDR3 loop: CASSPTLGVVYEQYF. Based on the CDR3 plus reference TRBV9 and TRBJ2-7, the full variable domain is DSGVTQTPKHLITATGQRVTLRCSPRSGDLSVYWYQQSLDQGLQFLIQYYNGEERAKGNILERFSAQQFPDLHSELNLSSLELGDSALYFCASSPTLGVVYEQYFGPGTRLTVT.

This chain uses TRBV19 with TRBJ1-5. Germline loops: CDR1 LNHDA, CDR2 SQIVND (reference sequence). This CDR3 is 14 amino acids long. CDR3 in amino acids: CASTSGRGNQPQHF.

The chain joins TRBV11-2 to TRBJ2-7; the D call of TRBD1 rests on TCRdb alone, since no DNA is present to check it. The CDR3 is 15 residues long. Germline V gene sequence: CDR1 SGHAT, CDR2 FQNNGV. CDR3 residues: CASSITDRGSYEQYF.

The J gene is TRBJ2-7, the V gene TRBV6-5; with no DNA, the TCRdb D assignment of TRBD2 cannot be verified. Germline V gives CDR1 MNHEY, CDR2 SVGAGI. The CDR3 runs to 15 residues. Here the CDR3 reads CASSSSGGTSYEQYF.

The V call is TRBV30, the J call TRBJ2-5; TCRdb gives TRBD2 as the D gene, but with no DNA this cannot be confirmed. Per the germline V gene, CDR1 is GTSNPN and CDR2 is SVGIG (reference sequence). There are 14 residues in the CDR3. The CDR3 sequence is CAWTLAGGSETQYF.

This chain connects TRBV24-1 to TRBJ1-5. Germline CDR1 is KGHDR and CDR2 is SFDVKD. CDR3 size: 13 residues. CDR3 sequence: CATSDWLRQPQHF.

The rearrangement links TRBV6-1 to TRBJ1-4; TCRdb returns TRBD1, unconfirmable since there is no DNA. The germline V gene has CDR1 MNHNS and CDR2 SASEGT. The CDR3 extends over 16 amino acids. The CDR3: CASSPGQVVINEKLFF.

The chain has TRBV6-1 and TRBJ1-3. The CDR3 loop spans 15 amino acids. The V gene's germline CDR1 is MNHNS and CDR2 SASEGT. The CDR3 here is CASSKVVPSGNTIYF.